Listed below are T cell receptor beta chains from one sample, sequenced in a study of blood T cell repertoires in COVID-19. Profiling relied on immunoSEQ multiplex PCR, and the TCRdb table lists in-frame clones only, not all of them. The table shows 25,000 or so clones, with around 90% occurring only once. The sequenced sample was peripheral blood. These receptors all come from a human donor in a cohort sampled during active COVID-19. Each CDR3 is given with its conserved first and last residue. D genes are given only for firm matches. Rows give clone size only sometimes, using once, few, many, or a class for an expanded clone.

CDR3aa: CASSSGQGGQPQHF
CDR3nt: TGTGCCAGTAGTTCCGGACAGGGAGGTCAGCCCCAGCATTTT
abundance: .
j_gene: TRBJ1-5
v_gene: TRBV19
d_gene: TRBD1

CDR3aa: CASSQEASPSTDTQYF
CDR3nt: TGCGCCAGCAGCCAAGAGGCTAGCCCGAGCACAGATACGCAGTATTTT
abundance: .
j_gene: TRBJ2-3
v_gene: TRBV4-1
d_gene: .

CDR3aa: CASRRLETTGTDTQYF
CDR3nt: TGTGCCAGCAGAAGACTAGAGACCACGGGCACAGATACGCAGTATTTT
abundance: .
j_gene: TRBJ2-3
v_gene: TRBV2
d_gene: .

CDR3aa: CATSDQTSGSPEQYF
CDR3nt: TGTGCCACCAGTGACCAGACTAGCGGGAGCCCCGAGCAGTACTTC
abundance: hyperexpanded
j_gene: TRBJ2-7
v_gene: TRBV24-1
d_gene: TRBD2

CDR3aa: CASSLDNGAPKLFF
CDR3nt: TGTGCCAGCAGCTTAGATAATGGGGCACCAAAACTGTTTTTT
abundance: .
j_gene: TRBJ1-4
v_gene: TRBV11-2
d_gene: .

CDR3aa: CASSSTSFGSYEQYF
CDR3nt: TGTGCCAGCAGCAGTACTAGCTTCGGCTCCTACGAGCAGTACTTC
abundance: .
j_gene: TRBJ2-7
v_gene: TRBV6-5
d_gene: .

CDR3aa: CASSAEDVAFF
CDR3nt: TGTGCCAGCAGTGCGGAGGATGTAGCTTTCTTT
abundance: once
j_gene: TRBJ1-1
v_gene: TRBV2
d_gene: .

CDR3aa: CASSQTGNYGYTF
CDR3nt: TGTGCCAGCAGCCAGACAGGGAACTATGGCTACACCTTC
abundance: .
j_gene: TRBJ1-2
v_gene: TRBV4-2
d_gene: TRBD1

CDR3aa: CASSSSGTATYEQYF
CDR3nt: TGTGCCAGCAGTTCCTCCGGGACAGCCACCTACGAGCAGTACTTC
abundance: .
j_gene: TRBJ2-7
v_gene: TRBV28
d_gene: TRBD1

CDR3aa: CASNSQGSGNTIYF
CDR3nt: TGTGCCAGCAACTCACAGGGCTCTGGAAACACCATATATTTT
abundance: .
j_gene: TRBJ1-3
v_gene: TRBV5-4
d_gene: .

CDR3aa: CASSQKFLADEQFF
CDR3nt: TGTGCCAGCAGCCAAAAGTTCCTAGCCGATGAGCAGTTCTTC
abundance: .
j_gene: TRBJ2-1
v_gene: TRBV3-1/TRBV3-2
d_gene: .

CDR3aa: CASSLGPGGEALHF
CDR3nt: TGTGCCAGCAGCTTAGGTCCGGGGGGAGAGGCCCTCCACTTT
abundance: .
j_gene: TRBJ1-6
v_gene: TRBV7-2
d_gene: .

CDR3aa: CASSLERGQNEQYF
CDR3nt: TGTGCCAGCAGCTTAGAGAGGGGGCAGAACGAGCAGTACTTC
abundance: .
j_gene: TRBJ2-7
v_gene: TRBV7-8
d_gene: TRBD1

CDR3aa: CSVDIAGGETQYF
CDR3nt: TGCAGCGTTGATATAGCGGGAGGAGAGACCCAGTACTTC
abundance: .
j_gene: TRBJ2-5
v_gene: TRBV29-1
d_gene: TRBD2

CDR3aa: CASSPLGPGANEQFF
CDR3nt: TGTGCCAGCAGCCCCCTGGGGCCTGGGGCCAATGAGCAGTTCTTC
abundance: .
j_gene: TRBJ2-1
v_gene: TRBV7-8
d_gene: .

CDR3aa: CASSIAGGSDTQYF
CDR3nt: TGTGCCAGCAGTATAGCGGGAGGGTCGGATACGCAGTATTTT
abundance: once
j_gene: TRBJ2-3
v_gene: TRBV25-1
d_gene: TRBD2

CDR3aa: CASSQTSGSSYEQYF
CDR3nt: TGTGCCAGCAGCCAAACTAGCGGAAGCTCCTACGAGCAGTACTTC
abundance: once
j_gene: TRBJ2-7
v_gene: TRBV3-1/TRBV3-2
d_gene: TRBD2

CDR3aa: CASSYSWTGSHEQYF
CDR3nt: TGTGCCAGCAGTTACTCCTGGACAGGGTCCCACGAGCAGTACTTC
abundance: .
j_gene: TRBJ2-7
v_gene: TRBV6-5
d_gene: TRBD1

CDR3aa: CASSQAQRQETQYF
CDR3nt: TGCGCCAGCAGCCAAGCACAGCGGCAAGAGACCCAGTACTTC
abundance: .
j_gene: TRBJ2-5
v_gene: TRBV4-1
d_gene: .

CDR3aa: CASSLMRASTGTQYF
CDR3nt: TGTGCCAGCAGCTTAATGAGGGCTTCTACGGGTACGCAGTATTTT
abundance: .
j_gene: TRBJ2-3
v_gene: TRBV11-2
d_gene: .

CDR3aa: CASSPRDRVHEQYF
CDR3nt: TGTGCCAGCAGCCCTCGGGACAGGGTCCACGAGCAGTACTTC
abundance: .
j_gene: TRBJ2-7
v_gene: TRBV3-1/TRBV3-2
d_gene: TRBD1